This T cell receptor (beta chain) was sequenced for a study of beta chain features in type 1 diabetes. Study-level information: When patients were set against healthy donors, age, gender and cell yields were similar. Whole-study results and caveats: A pattern of fewer insertions and more deletions at VDJ junctions was seen in type 1 diabetes patients. Whether TCRB rearrangement is influenced by HLA type was left unresolved in this analysis. High TCR expression in some cells could lead to their over-representation in cDNA sequencing.

V shed 4 bases and J 5 bases; nucleotides not matched to a gene: 11. Germline CDR1 SGHAT, CDR2 FQNNGV. The CDR3 length is 18 residues. With respect to this clone: Its antigen is undetermined.

Every isolated RNA sample was fully reverse transcribed, so sequencing captured expressed TCRB transcripts. Sequencing was performed with immunoSEQ multiplex PCR; in TCRdb, only in-frame clones are kept and a portion is missing. This sample has some 160,000 clones, with 9% to 10% found just once. The chain links TRBV11-2 to TRBJ2-5; 15 bases line up with TRBD2. This TCR was sampled from a woman under 30 in good health. Sample: central memory CD4+ T cells from blood. In DNA form, the CDR3 reads TGTGCCAGCAGCTCCCTTCGGACTAGCGGGAGGGCCCGGGAGACCCAGTACTTC. Its translation is CASSSLRTSGRARETQYF.